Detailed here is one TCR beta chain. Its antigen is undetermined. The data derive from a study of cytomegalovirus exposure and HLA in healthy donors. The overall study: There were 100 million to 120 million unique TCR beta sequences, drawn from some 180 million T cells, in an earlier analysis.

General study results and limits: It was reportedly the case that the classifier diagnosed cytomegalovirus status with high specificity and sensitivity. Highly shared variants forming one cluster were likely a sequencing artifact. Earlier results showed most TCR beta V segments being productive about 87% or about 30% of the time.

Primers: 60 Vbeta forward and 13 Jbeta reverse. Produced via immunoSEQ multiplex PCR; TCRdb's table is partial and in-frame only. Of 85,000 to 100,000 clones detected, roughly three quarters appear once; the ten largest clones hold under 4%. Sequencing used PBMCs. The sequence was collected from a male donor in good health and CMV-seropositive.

CDR3 sequence reads: CATSSRRVREAFF. Here the CDR3 DNA reads TGTGCCACCAGCAGCCGCCGGGTCCGTGAAGCTTTCTTT. This rearrangement joins TRBV15 to TRBJ1-1; D unresolved. CDR1 is LNHNV and CDR2 is YYDKDF in the germline V gene (reference sequence). This CDR3 comprises 13 residues. Trimming shortened V by 3 bases and J by 7 bases, and 12 bases separated the two germline ends. Full variable domain (missing parts from reference TRBV15 and TRBJ1-1): DAMVIQNPRYQVTQFGKPVTLSCSQTLNHNVMYWYQQKSSQAPKLLFHYYDKDFNNEADTPDNFQSRRPNTSFCFLDIRSPGLGDTAMYLCATSSRRVREAFFGQGTRLTVV.